These 13 T cell receptor beta chains originate from one sample sequenced in a study of long-term antiretroviral therapy in people with HIV. A v3.0 immunoSEQ assay was performed at survey level. Assay used: immunoSEQ multiplex PCR; TCRdb lists only in-frame clones, some missing. This table holds tens of thousands of clones, 75% to 85% found once. The input for sequencing was unsorted PBMCs, taken 0.1 years before starting antiretroviral therapy. Receptors originate from a young man with HIV.

V usage is TRBV2 and J usage is TRBJ1-2, with D unclear. Trimming removed 5 bases at V and 1 base at J, with 17 bases between. This CDR3 region has 16 residues. CDR1 and CDR2 (germline): SNHLY, FYNNEI. The CDR3 here is CASSLEGSGNNYGYTF. In DNA, the CDR3 is TGTGCCAGCAGTTTAGAAGGGTCAGGAAATAACTATGGCTACACCTTC.

The chain links TRBV27 to TRBJ2-5; 9 bases fit TRBD1. Trimming at V came to 0 bases and at J to 5 bases, leaving 10 bases not matched to a gene. The CDR3 sequence is 17 residues long. Germline V gives CDR1 MNHEY, CDR2 SMNVEV (reference sequence). CDR3: CASSLSILDRGGETQYF. CDR3 nucleotide sequence: TGTGCCAGCAGTTTATCTATCCTGGACAGGGGAGGGGAGACCCAGTACTTC.

The rearrangement joins TRBV6-4 to TRBJ2-1; 14 bases line up with TRBD2. The CDR3 totals 15 residues. Trimming removed 4 bases from V and 6 bases from J; junction bases left unmatched: 2. CDR1 is MRHNA and CDR2 is SNTAGT in the germline V gene. The CDR3 region has the DNA TGTGCCAGCAGTGCCGGGACTAGCGGGGGCAATGAGCAGTTCTTC. This sequence encodes CASSAGTSGGNEQFF.

This chain's CDR3 is CASSLGVTDTQYF. The CDR3 DNA follows: TGTGCCAGCAGCTTGGGAGTCACAGATACGCAGTATTTT. The chain links TRBV7-9 to TRBJ2-3; perhaps TRBD2 as D (5 bases). This CDR3 has 13 residues. Germline values: CDR1 SEHNR, CDR2 FQNEAQ (reference sequence). V was clipped by 3 bases and J by 2 bases, with 6 bases between them.

This clone was seen more than once but under ten times. The chain employs TRBV30 and TRBJ2-2, with 9 bases fitting TRBD2. Germline loops: CDR1 GTSNPN, CDR2 SVGIG (reference sequence). CDR3 length equals 14 residues. Trimming took 5 bases from V and 1 from J; bases not matched to a gene: 2. The CDR3 protein is CAWQTSGNTGELFF. In DNA form, the CDR3 reads TGTGCCTGGCAGACTAGCGGGAACACCGGGGAGCTGTTTTTT.

The V call is TRBV4-3, the J call TRBJ2-7; 10 bases are shared with TRBD2. CDR1 is LGHNA, CDR2 YSLEER, per germline. V lost 1 base and J lost 6; bases outside the gene matches: 6. This CDR3 region has 15 residues. DNA of the CDR3: TGCGCCAGCAGCCAAGCGGCTAGCGGGAGCACCGAGCAGTACTTC. Protein product: CASSQAASGSTEQYF.

This chain connects TRBV11-2 to TRBJ1-4; D unclear. V lost 5 bases to trimming and J lost 5 bases, with 12 bases between them. Germline assignment: CDR1 SGHAT and CDR2 FQNNGV. The CDR3 has 14 amino acids. The CDR3 region is CASSPRGRNEKLFF. CDR3 nucleotides: TGTGCCAGCAGCCCCCGTGGTAGAAATGAAAAACTGTTTTTT.

The rearrangement uses TRBV29-1 and TRBJ2-7; 11 bases map to TRBD1. CDR1 and CDR2 (germline): SQVTM, ANQGSEA. J gave up 2 bases and V 7 bases, and 13 bases lay outside the gene matches. CDR3 length equals 16 residues. The CDR3 DNA follows: TGCAGCGCCCGGGCCGGACAGGGGGCTACGGCCTACGAGCAGTACTTC. Amino acids: CSARAGQGATAYEQYF.

The chain carries TRBV18 and TRBJ1-6, with D maybe TRBD1 (6 bases). Germline loops: CDR1 KGHSH, CDR2 LQKENI. This CDR3 is 15 amino acids long. V gave up 3 bases and J gave up 7 bases, with 13 bases separating them. The CDR3 sequence is CASSPMTGSNSPLHF. CDR3 sequence (DNA): TGTGCCAGCTCACCTATGACAGGATCAAATTCACCCCTCCACTTT. The full variable domain, with the rest looked up from reference TRBV18 and TRBJ1-6, is NAGVMQNPRHLVRRRGQEARLRCSPMKGHSHVYWYRQLPEEGLKFMVYLQKENIIDESGMPKERFSAEFPKEGPSILRIQQVVRGDSAAYFCASSPMTGSNSPLHFGNGTRLTVT.

This clone was seen once. The V and J genes are TRBV4-1 and TRBJ1-6, with D uncertain. V was shortened by 7 bases and J by 6 bases, with 16 bases between the two germline ends. The germline V gene has CDR1 MGHRA and CDR2 YSYEKL. This CDR3 has 15 residues. CDR3 residues: CASTPRDRSNSPLHF. As DNA, the CDR3 is TGCGCCAGCACTCCAAGGGATCGGAGTAATTCACCCCTCCACTTT.

This sequence joins TRBV5-6 and TRBJ2-5, with D possibly being TRBD1 (5 bases). The CDR3 is made up of 14 amino acids. Trimming shortened V by 1 base and J by 1 base, and 8 bases separated the two germline ends. Germline CDR1 SGHDT, CDR2 YYEEEE. The CDR3 region is CASSLPQGQETQYF. The CDR3, as DNA: TGTGCCAGCAGCTTGCCGCAGGGCCAAGAGACCCAGTACTTC.

This rearrangement joins TRBV30 to TRBJ2-3; D possibly corresponds to TRBD2 (5 bases). V was pared by 4 bases and J by 6 bases, with 20 bases between. Per the germline V gene, CDR1 is GTSNPN and CDR2 is SVGIG (reference sequence). The CDR3 is 15 amino acids. The CDR3 sequence is CAWTLGEGPGDTQYF. CDR3 DNA: TGTGCCTGGACCTTGGGCGAGGGCCCTGGGGATACGCAGTATTTT.

The chain carries TRBV5-6 and TRBJ1-5; D may be TRBD1 (5 bases). Per germline, CDR1 SGHDT and CDR2 YYEEEE. The CDR3 contains 12 residues. Trimming left V 8 bases short and J 3 bases short, with 9 bases between. CDR3 sequence (DNA): TGTGCCAGTCAGGGTTACAATCAGCCCCAGCATTTT. It specifies CASQGYNQPQHF.